This T cell receptor (beta chain) was identified in a study of blood T cell repertoires in COVID-19. Study summary: From the United States, Italy and Spain came samples of acute and convalescent COVID-19. Sources were T cells, B-cell-depleted T cells, or PBMCs; the material itself was cDNA or gDNA.

In the original analysis: Reference gene primer amplification in the assay estimated nucleated cell counts. The repertoire was sequenced with immunoSEQ multiplex PCR; TCRdb's copy has only in-frame clones and lacks some. The V and J calls and clone size were taken over from that table, and D and trimming were inferred from the DNA. The sample has 75,000 to 100,000 clones; 70% to 90% are singletons. The CDR3 spans 17 residues. With 2 bases clipped from V and 0 bases from J, the junction kept 8 bases outside the gene matches. Germline V gene sequence: CDR1 SGDLS, CDR2 YYNGEE. The chain uses TRBV9 and TRBJ1-3, with TRBD1 identical over 7 bases. The clonotype comes from a man aged 80 or over with acute or convalescent COVID-19. The source material was peripheral blood. The CDR3 DNA sequence: TGTGCCAGCAGCGTCTCGGCCGGGACAGACTCTGGAAACACCATATATTTT. This gives the protein CASSVSAGTDSGNTIYF.